This T cell receptor beta chain was observed in a study of shared clonotypes between healthy human individuals. This clone was observed a few times. Its antigen is still unknown. Whole-study findings and limits: Owing to a small donor count, the genetic and exposure-history diversity represented was limited.

Terminally differentiated effector memory CD45RA+ cells were excluded by CCR7 positive selection of CD45RO-negative cells. The CDR3 length is 11 residues. Germline V gene data show CDR1 as SGHNT and CDR2 as YENEEA. Trimming removed 2 bases at V and 9 bases at J, with 5 bases between. The material for each subset, its genomic DNA, was split evenly across several immunoSEQ plates. TCRdb's table, derived via immunoSEQ multiplex PCR, lists solely in-frame clones and lacks some. The sample shows 560,000 or so clones, roughly 96% of them seen only once. The chain combines TRBV11-3 with TRBJ2-1; D might be TRBD1 (5 bases). This TCR was sampled from a woman aged 25-40 years in good health. Material for sequencing was naive CD8+ T cells sorted from blood. The CDR3 DNA follows: TGTGCCAGCAGCTTAAGGGGTGAGCAGTTCTTC. Protein sequence: CASSLRGEQFF.